These 13 T cell receptor beta chains share one sample of origin, sequenced in a study of T cells in Graves' hyperthyroidism and ophthalmopathy. The source material, RNA transcripts, was used to amplify TCR beta CDR3 regions. The TCR CDR3 was amplified in a first-round RT-PCR using the HTBI primer set. TCRdb itself ran the multiplex PCR reads through MiXCR, one entry per CDR3 protein. The sample lists 600,000 or so distinct CDR3 sequences, 12% to 15% seen once, with less than 9% in the top ten. Sequencing input: blood. The receptors were sampled from a woman in her late teens or twenties with Graves' ophthalmopathy.

Comment on this clonotype: A much more abundant neighbour one base away suggests this may be a read error. The rearrangement joins TRBV14 to TRBJ2-3; 7 nucleotides match TRBD2. The CDR3 sequence is 15 residues long. V was pared by 4 bases and J by 5 bases, with 9 bases of the junction left unmatched. CDR1 and CDR2 (germline): SGHDN, FVKESK. CDR3 DNA: TGTGCCAGCAGCCTCTCCGCGGGGGTGGGAGATACGCAGTATTTT. Translating it yields CASSLSAGVGDTQYF.

This clonotype has at least ten counts. The J gene is TRBJ2-2, the V gene TRBV28; TRBD2 agrees at 9 bases. Per the germline V gene, CDR1 is MDHEN and CDR2 is SYDVKM. V lost 5 bases and J lost 0; bases outside the gene matches: 7. The CDR3 runs 17 residues. CDR3: CASSLPGLAANTGELFF. CDR3 coding DNA: TGTGCCAGCAGTCTTCCGGGACTAGCAGCGAACACCGGGGAGCTGTTTTTT.

There are many counts of this clonotype. V and J are TRBV6-1 and TRBJ1-5, with TRBD1 matching 7 bases. The CDR3 is 17 residues long. The V gene's germline CDR1 is MNHNS and CDR2 SASEGT. J was trimmed by 0 bases and V by 7 bases; bases with no gene match: 12. The CDR3 loop is CASTAGQDGYSNQPQHF. DNA of the CDR3: TGTGCCAGCACCGCCGGACAGGACGGATATAGCAATCAGCCCCAGCATTTT.

Comment on this clonotype: Given a much more abundant clone one base away, this may be a read error. J is TRBJ2-5 and V is TRBV18; TRBD1 might be the D (5 bases). Germline loops: CDR1 KGHSH, CDR2 LQKENI. The CDR3 sequence is 12 residues long. CDR3 loop: CACSPQEGDQYF. CDR3 nucleotide sequence: TGTGCCTGCTCACCACAAGAAGGGGACCAGTACTTC.

This clonotype was observed many times. The rearrangement uses TRBV5-1 and TRBJ2-2, with a tentative D call TRBD2 (5 bases). V was pared by 0 bases and J by 1 base, with 13 bases between. CDR3 length: 17 amino acids. Germline V gene data show CDR1 as SGHRS and CDR2 as YFSETQ. Written as DNA, the CDR3 is TGCGCCAGCAGCTTGGAACCTACTAGACTGAACACCGGGGAGCTGTTTTTT. Translation gives CASSLEPTRLNTGELFF.

This clonotype was counted only a few times. V gene TRBV7-9 combines with J gene TRBJ2-2; D uncertain. Looked up from germline, CDR1 is SEHNR and CDR2 is FQNEAQ (reference sequence). This CDR3 has 17 amino acids. Deletions cut 5 bases from V and 6 bases from J, with 22 bases between. The CDR3 DNA follows: TGTGCCAGCAGCCGAGCCCCGGCGGCCTCCCCCCCCGGGGAGCTGTTTTTT. It yields the protein CASSRAPAASPPGELFF.

This clonotype was seen repeatedly, ten times or more. The rearrangement uses TRBV7-2 and TRBJ1-5, with 10 bases lining up with TRBD1. Germline values: CDR1 SGHTA, CDR2 FQGNSA. J was trimmed by 9 bases and V by 1 base; bases with no gene match: 6. The CDR3 runs to 15 residues. The CDR3 spells CASSLEGQGGSPQHF. Here the CDR3 DNA reads TGTGCCAGCAGCTTAGAAGGACAGGGGGGGTCGCCCCAGCATTTT. The full variable domain, with the rest looked up from reference TRBV7-2 and TRBJ1-5, is GAGVSQSPSNKVTEKGKDVELRCDPISGHTALYWYRQSLGQGLEFLIYFQGNSAPDKSGLPSDRFSAERTGGSVSTLTIQRTQQEDSAVYLCASSLEGQGGSPQHFGDGTRLSIL.

This clonotype was counted only a few times. The gene calls are TRBV3-1 and TRBJ2-1; 7 bases fit TRBD1. The V and J ends lost 1 base and 6 bases, in that order; junction bases with no gene match: 6. The CDR3 spans 15 residues. CDR1 is LGHDT, CDR2 YNNKEL, per germline (reference sequence). The DNA of the CDR3 is TGTGCCAGCAGCCAAGGACAGGGTGGGGGCAATGAGCAGTTCTTC. Its protein product is CASSQGQGGGNEQFF.

This clonotype was seen ten or more times. The chain joins TRBV7-2 to TRBJ2-1; TRBD2 aligns across 7 bases. V was pared by 5 bases and J by 13 bases, with 8 bases of the junction left unmatched. Germline V gene lookup returns CDR1 SGHTA and CDR2 FQGNSA. The CDR3 totals 12 residues. CDR3 amino acids: CASSLQREVQFF. In DNA, the CDR3 is TGTGCCAGCAGCCTTCAGCGGGAAGTTCAGTTCTTC.

The chain employs TRBV24-1 and TRBJ2-1, with TRBD2 identical over 11 bases. Germline assignment: CDR1 KGHDR and CDR2 SFDVKD. The V gene end was trimmed by 3 bases and the J gene end by 9 bases; junction bases not matched to a gene: 12. The CDR3 spans 17 residues. CDR3 nucleotide sequence: TGTGCCACCAGTGATGGTCTACTAGCGGGAGAGAGAGGTGAGCAGTTCTTC. Protein: CATSDGLLAGERGEQFF.

This clonotype was observed at least ten times. The chain combines TRBV11-2 with TRBJ2-7; no reliable D call. V was clipped by 2 bases and J by 3 bases, with 17 bases between them. From germline, CDR1 is SGHAT and CDR2 FQNNGV. CDR3 length: 16 residues. In DNA form, the CDR3 reads TGTGCCAGCAGCTTAAATCCAGGAGTCCCCTTCTACGAGCAGTACTTC. The encoded protein is CASSLNPGVPFYEQYF.

The CDR3 is CASSQSGTGSFRANEKLFF. DNA of the CDR3: TGTGCCAGCAGCCAAAGCGGGACAGGGTCTTTCAGGGCTAATGAAAAACTGTTTTTT. The rearrangement links TRBV3-1 to TRBJ1-4; 9 positions match TRBD1. The trim removed 2 bases at V and 3 bases at J, leaving 13 bases unmatched. The germline CDR1 and CDR2 sequences are LGHDT and YNNKEL (reference sequence). This CDR3 comprises 19 residues.

This clonotype came up many times. The chain joins TRBV14 to TRBJ2-1; possibly TRBD1 or TRBD2 for D (6 bases each). Germline V gene data show CDR1 as SGHDN and CDR2 as FVKESK. The CDR3 is 16 residues long. Trimming shortened V by 6 bases and J by 6 bases, and 21 bases separated the two germline ends. DNA of the CDR3: TGTGCCAGCAGTATGATGTGGGGGGCTAGCGTCAATGAGCAGTTCTTC. Translating gives CASSMMWGASVNEQFF.